Following are 31 T cell receptor beta chains from one sample sequenced in a study of response to subunit inactivated influenza vaccine. Using its own MiXCR run on the RT-PCR reads, TCRdb lists one record per CDR3 protein. The table shows around 760,000 distinct CDR3 sequences, with approximately 13% occurring only once. The source material was PBMCs from blood, sampled 14 to 15 days before vaccination. These receptors all come from a man aged 50-59 years who received an inactivated influenza vaccine.

This clonotype has only a few counts. The CDR3 bases are TGTGCCAGCAGCAGAGGGGGGGAAGAGACCCAGTACTTC. Translated, it gives CASSRGGEETQYF. This chain joins TRBV9 and TRBJ2-5, with D maybe TRBD2 (7 bases). The germline V gene has CDR1 SGDLS and CDR2 YYNGEE. The CDR3 is 13 residues long. Trimming took off 4 bases at V and 3 bases at J, with 10 bases between the two ends.

This clonotype was counted between two and nine times. The genes are TRBV27 and TRBJ2-1; 10 nucleotides match TRBD2. Trimming cost V 5 bases and J 7 bases; bases outside gene matches: 8. This CDR3 contains 15 residues. Germline assignment: CDR1 MNHEY and CDR2 SMNVEV (reference sequence). This CDR3 is CASSPGGTSANEQFF. Here the CDR3 DNA reads TGTGCCAGCAGTCCCGGGGGGACTAGCGCGAATGAGCAGTTCTTC.

This rearrangement joins TRBV3-1 to TRBJ1-1, with D unresolved. This CDR3 contains 14 residues. CDR1 and CDR2 from the germline V gene are LGHDT and YNNKEL (reference sequence). Trimming removed 0 bases at V and 1 base at J, with 6 bases between. The CDR3 here is CASSQDTENTEAFF. The CDR3 coding sequence is TGTGCCAGCAGCCAAGATACAGAGAACACTGAAGCTTTCTTT.

V is TRBV2 and J is TRBJ1-4; D gene unclear. The CDR3 has 12 amino acids. Per germline, CDR1 SNHLY and CDR2 FYNNEI. V dropped 6 bases and J dropped 7 bases, with 9 bases sitting between them. CDR3 protein: CASSDGPEKLFF. DNA for the CDR3: TGTGCCAGCAGCGACGGGCCTGAAAAACTGTTTTTT.

This clonotype has ten or more counts. J is TRBJ2-7 and V is TRBV10-3; the D is unclear. Per germline, CDR1 ENHRY and CDR2 SYGVKD. V was clipped by 3 bases and J by 2 bases, with 5 bases between them. This CDR3 spans 12 amino acids. CDR3 sequence reads: CAISEGPYEQYF. CDR3 coding DNA: TGTGCCATCAGTGAAGGTCCCTACGAGCAGTACTTC.

The rearrangement uses TRBV29-1 and TRBJ2-7, with TRBD1 as a possible D gene (6 bases). V lost 4 bases to trimming and J lost 3 bases, with 13 bases between them. The CDR3 has 13 amino acids. Germline CDR1 and CDR2: SQVTM and ANQGSEA. The CDR3 DNA follows: TGCAGCGTTGGAAGGGGGTATTACTACGAGCAGTACTTC. It yields the protein CSVGRGYYYEQYF.

This clonotype was seen repeatedly, ten times or more. The chain carries TRBV14 and TRBJ2-1, with no clear D. Germline CDR1 reads SGHDN; CDR2 reads FVKESK. The V gene lost 5 bases and the J gene lost 9 bases, with 8 bases spanning the gap. The CDR3 sequence is 11 residues long. CDR3 sequence: CASSVMGEQFF. The CDR3 DNA reads as TGTGCCAGCAGCGTCATGGGTGAGCAGTTCTTC.

V and J are TRBV24-1 and TRBJ2-1; 7 bases map to TRBD2. CDR1 is KGHDR, CDR2 SFDVKD, per germline. CDR3 length: 15 amino acids. The V segment lost 7 bases and the J segment 0 bases; nucleotides outside the gene matches: 5. This chain's CDR3 is CATRTSSGSYNEQFF. CDR3 nucleotides: TGTGCCACCAGGACCTCTAGCGGCTCCTACAATGAGCAGTTCTTC.

This clonotype has more than one count but fewer than ten. This chain's CDR3 is CASSAGTANEKLFF. The CDR3 nucleotides read TGTGCCAGTAGCGCCGGGACAGCTAATGAAAAACTGTTTTTT. The chain carries TRBV19 and TRBJ1-4; 7 bases map to TRBD1. J was trimmed by 3 bases and V by 6 bases; bases with no gene match: 4. Germline values: CDR1 LNHDA, CDR2 SQIVND (reference sequence). The CDR3 consists of 14 residues.

This rearrangement joins TRBV11-1 to TRBJ2-6; TRBD1 matches at 8 bases. The V and J ends lost 5 bases and 1 base, in that order; junction bases with no gene match: 19. Germline V CDR1 and CDR2: SGHAT, FQDESV (reference sequence). There are 21 residues in the CDR3. The CDR3 reads CASSPRTGTQNLVSGANVLTF. The CDR3 nucleotides are TGTGCCAGCAGCCCTAGGACAGGGACGCAGAATCTGGTATCTGGGGCCAACGTCCTGACTTTC.

The table lists this clonotype with a few counts. The chain recombines TRBV5-1 with TRBJ2-5; tentative D call: TRBD2 (5 bases). V was clipped by 0 bases and J by 4 bases, with 13 bases between them. The CDR3 is made up of 15 amino acids. The V gene's germline CDR1 is SGHRS and CDR2 YFSETQ. In nucleotides, the CDR3 is TGCGCCAGCAGCTTGGGTGTCCGGGGTACAGAGACCCAGTACTTC. Encoded protein: CASSLGVRGTETQYF.

V usage is TRBV28 and J usage is TRBJ1-3; no definite D call. Germline V CDR1 and CDR2: MDHEN, SYDVKM. The CDR3 has 18 amino acids. V lost 10 bases to trimming and J lost 2 bases, with 27 bases between them. The CDR3 region is CAMGSGLLCWAPGNTIYF. The CDR3, as DNA: TGTGCCATGGGCTCCGGGCTCCTCTGCTGGGCACCTGGAAACACCATATATTTT.

This clonotype turned up a few times. The chain employs TRBV2 and TRBJ2-1, with D perhaps assigned TRBD1 or TRBD2 (5 bases each). This CDR3 contains 11 residues. Germline V CDR1 and CDR2: SNHLY, FYNNEI. The germline V and J ends were trimmed by 8 bases and 12 bases, with 14 bases remaining between them. In DNA, the CDR3 is TGTGCCAGCGCGACGGGGCAACGGCAGTTCTTC. It yields the protein CASATGQRQFF.

This clonotype came up many times. CDR3 residues: CSVLSNTGELFF. Written as DNA, the CDR3 is TGCAGCGTTCTATCGAACACCGGGGAGCTGTTTTTT. The chain combines TRBV29-1 with TRBJ2-2; D gene ambiguous. The CDR3 is 12 residues long. From germline, CDR1 is SQVTM and CDR2 ANQGSEA. V was trimmed by 5 bases and J by 0 bases, leaving 4 bases between them.

The chain combines TRBV6-2 or TRBV6-3 with TRBJ1-1; 8 bases align to TRBD1. With V trimmed by 6 bases and J by 2 bases, 8 bases remained unmatched. The CDR3 has 15 amino acids. The germline CDR1 and CDR2 sequences are MNHEY and SVGEGT. The CDR3 coding sequence is TGTGCCAGCAGACCAGACAGGGGCGTAAACACTGAAGCTTTCTTT. Its translation is CASRPDRGVNTEAFF.

The table lists this clonotype with a few counts. This chain uses TRBV18 with TRBJ2-1, with D possibly matching TRBD2 (5 bases). V lost 2 bases and J lost 6, with 17 bases in between. Germline CDR1 KGHSH, CDR2 LQKENI. The CDR3 length is 16 residues. DNA for the CDR3: TGTGCCAGCTCACCAACGCTAGCAAGTATCGGCAATGAGCAGTTCTTC. This codes for CASSPTLASIGNEQFF.

V and J are TRBV30 and TRBJ2-7; perhaps TRBD2 as D (5 bases). Germline assignment: CDR1 GTSNPN and CDR2 SVGIG (reference sequence). Between the trimmed V and J ends, which lost 3 bases and 5 bases, there was a span of 8 bases. The CDR3 has 11 residues. The CDR3, as DNA: TGTGCCTGGAGGGTCGGGAACGAGCAGTACTTC. It encodes CAWRVGNEQYF.

This clonotype has a handful of counts. CDR3 coding DNA: TGTGCCAGCAGCCAAGACAGGGTGGGTTCTGGAAACACCATATATTTT. This encodes CASSQDRVGSGNTIYF. This sequence joins TRBV4-2 and TRBJ1-3; maybe TRBD1 (5 bases). There are 16 residues in the CDR3. V lost 0 bases to trimming and J lost 1 base, with 10 bases between them. CDR1 LGHNA and CDR2 YNFKEQ come from the germline V gene.

This clonotype was counted a few times. Since a much larger clone is just one base distant, this may be a read error. The CDR3 is CASSLGNTYEQYF. Here the CDR3 DNA reads TGCGCCAGCAGCTTGGGAAACACCTACGAGCAGTACTTC. The chain has TRBV5-1 and TRBJ2-7; unclear D gene. Trimming cost V 0 bases and J 2 bases, with 6 bases left between them. This CDR3 has 13 amino acids. Germline lookup yields CDR1 SGHRS and CDR2 YFSETQ.

This clonotype has only a few counts. The rearrangement links TRBV20-1 to TRBJ1-1, with 7 bases that match TRBD1. V dropped 1 base and J dropped 4; count of bases not matched to a gene: 9. The length of the CDR3 is 15 residues. Germline V gives CDR1 DFQATT, CDR2 SNEGSKA (reference sequence). DNA of the CDR3: TGCAGTGCTAGAGCCCTCGGGACAGCAACCACTGAAGCTTTCTTT. This sequence encodes CSARALGTATTEAFF.

This clonotype was seen ten or more times. The rearrangement uses TRBV15 and TRBJ2-1; D not resolved. Germline V lookup: CDR1 LNHNV, CDR2 YYDKDF (reference sequence). This CDR3 region has 11 residues. With 9 bases removed from V and 4 bases from J, the gap between germline ends came to 7 bases. DNA of the CDR3: TGTGCCACGCGGAGTTACAATGAGCAGTTCTTC. Its translation is CATRSYNEQFF.

This clonotype was seen ten or more times. V usage is TRBV4-2 and J usage is TRBJ2-7, with D unclear. Germline assignment: CDR1 LGHNA and CDR2 YNFKEQ. This CDR3 region has 16 residues. The ends were cut back, 1 base at V and 2 bases at J, with 15 bases in the middle. In nucleotides, the CDR3 is TGTGCCAGCAGCCAAGTATCCTCCGGCCGAGCCTACGAGCAGTACTTC. Encoded protein: CASSQVSSGRAYEQYF.

The rearrangement joins TRBV12-3 or TRBV12-4 to TRBJ1-1; D is unresolved. The V end lost 3 bases, the J end lost 8 bases, and 13 bases lay between the germline ends. This CDR3 spans 13 amino acids. The DNA of the CDR3 is TGTGCCAGCAGTTTGTTCGGGGAACCAGAAGCTTTCTTT. Translated, it gives CASSLFGEPEAFF.

This clonotype occurred many times. Relative to the germline gene, one junction end is altered; a read error may explain this. The J gene is TRBJ2-1, the V gene TRBV12-3 or TRBV12-4; possible D gene TRBD2, 6 bases. This CDR3 has 14 residues. CDR3 nucleotides: TGTGCCAGCAGCCGATCGGGGGAATATAACCGGGACCCCTTC. Translated: CASSRSGEYNRDPF.

There are a few counts of this clonotype. The CDR3 bases are TGCAGCGTCTTGACTAGCGGGAGGCCCTCCTACGAGCAGTACTTC. This gives the protein CSVLTSGRPSYEQYF. The V and J genes are TRBV29-1 and TRBJ2-7; 13 bases line up with TRBD2. The CDR3 runs 15 residues. Germline V gene lookup returns CDR1 SQVTM and CDR2 ANQGSEA. V was clipped by 6 bases and J by 0 bases; unmatched bases: 5.

The chain uses TRBV12-3 or TRBV12-4 and TRBJ1-6; D is uncertain. V was cut by 1 base and J by 5 bases, with 15 bases left in between. This CDR3 spans 17 amino acids. As DNA, the CDR3 is TGTGCCAGCAGTTTAGGATTGGGGATTCGGGATAATTCACCCCTCCACTTT. It yields the protein CASSLGLGIRDNSPLHF.

This clonotype was picked up a small number of times. CDR3 nucleotides: TGTGCCAGCAGCTTAGCCGGACAGGGTTTTTCTAACAATGAGCAGTTCTTC. Its translation is CASSLAGQGFSNNEQFF. The V and J genes are TRBV11-2 and TRBJ2-1, with 8 bases identical to TRBD1. Trimming took 1 base from V and 5 from J; bases not matched to a gene: 10. This CDR3 is built from 17 residues. The germline V gene has CDR1 SGHAT and CDR2 FQNNGV.

This chain connects TRBV27 to TRBJ2-7; TRBD2 might be the D (6 bases). The CDR3 is 14 residues long. Trimming cost V 5 bases and J 0 bases, with 11 bases left between them. Per the germline V gene, CDR1 is MNHEY and CDR2 is SMNVEV (reference sequence). CDR3 amino acids: CASSRGMSSYEQYF. The CDR3 DNA reads TGTGCCAGCAGTCGCGGGATGAGCTCCTACGAGCAGTACTTC.

J is TRBJ2-1 and V is TRBV29-1, with TRBD2 matching over 12 bases. V shed 0 bases, J shed 8 bases, and the junction held 14 bases outside the gene matches. This CDR3 region has 18 residues. Germline loops: CDR1 SQVTM, CDR2 ANQGSEA. The CDR3 reads CSVEEGPWPSGRVDEQFF. The CDR3 DNA reads as TGCAGCGTTGAAGAAGGGCCCTGGCCTAGCGGGAGGGTTGATGAGCAGTTCTTC.

The rearrangement uses TRBV29-1 and TRBJ2-3; the D gene is possibly TRBD2 (6 bases). CDR1 and CDR2 (germline): SQVTM, ANQGSEA. This CDR3 comprises 13 residues. V lost 7 bases and J 5 bases, leaving 16 bases between the germline ends. CDR3 DNA: TGCAGCGCCGACGGAGGGTCCGGAGATACGCAGTATTTT. Translation: CSADGGSGDTQYF.

This clonotype occurred a few times. The CDR3 loop reads CSARKGTGGYGQPQHF. The CDR3 DNA follows: TGCAGTGCTAGAAAAGGGACAGGGGGCTACGGTCAGCCCCAGCATTTT. The chain carries TRBV20-1 and TRBJ1-5; the match to TRBD1 covers 12 bases. The CDR3 is made up of 16 amino acids. J was trimmed by 6 bases and V by 2 bases; bases with no gene match: 8. The germline V gene has CDR1 DFQATT and CDR2 SNEGSKA (reference sequence).